The T cell receptor beta chain described here comes from a study of neurological immune-mediated disorders. TCRdb recomputed calls from the 5' RACE reads with MiXCR, one row per CDR3 protein. The sample contains roughly 30,000 distinct CDR3 sequences, 6.6% of which appear only once. Unsorted libraries came from 2 million PBMCs stored at -80 °C. Broader study findings: The study found the most TCR clonal expansion in HTLV-1-associated myelopathy and the least in multiple sclerosis, below healthy controls. Private repertoires in all groups were suggested by the finding that expanded clones across subjects shared no CDR3 amino acid sequences.

V lost 7 bases and J 2 bases, leaving 12 bases between the germline ends. CDR3 size: 12 residues. Germline values: CDR1 SQVTM, CDR2 ANQGSEA. This clonotype was seen repeatedly, ten times or more. Its antigen remains unidentified. This clonotype was sampled from a woman aged 50 to 65 in good health. The chain uses TRBV29-1 and TRBJ2-7, with D unclear. The sequenced sample consisted of PBMCs. The CDR3, as DNA: TGCAGCGCCGCTTACACCCCCTACGAGCAGTACTTC. Protein sequence: CSAAYTPYEQYF.